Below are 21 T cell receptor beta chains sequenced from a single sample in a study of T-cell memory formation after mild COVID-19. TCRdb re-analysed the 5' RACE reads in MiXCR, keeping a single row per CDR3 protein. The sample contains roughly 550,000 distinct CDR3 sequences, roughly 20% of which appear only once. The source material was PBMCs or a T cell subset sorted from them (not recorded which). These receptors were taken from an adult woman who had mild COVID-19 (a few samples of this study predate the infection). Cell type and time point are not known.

CDR3 nucleotides: TGCAGTGCTCTATTAGCTCAAACAGGTACTTATAGCAATCAGCCCCAGCATTTT. Amino acids: CSALLAQTGTYSNQPQHF. This chain uses TRBV20-1 with TRBJ1-5; TRBD1 might be the D (5 bases). CDR1 DFQATT and CDR2 SNEGSKA come from the germline V gene (reference sequence). The CDR3 is 18 amino acids. V gave up 5 bases and J gave up 0 bases, with 23 bases separating them.

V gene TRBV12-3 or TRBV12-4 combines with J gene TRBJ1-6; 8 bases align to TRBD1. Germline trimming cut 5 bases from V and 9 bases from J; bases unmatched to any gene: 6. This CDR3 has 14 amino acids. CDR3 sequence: CASSPGQGFSPLHF. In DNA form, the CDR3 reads TGTGCCAGCAGTCCCGGACAGGGATTTTCACCCCTCCACTTT.

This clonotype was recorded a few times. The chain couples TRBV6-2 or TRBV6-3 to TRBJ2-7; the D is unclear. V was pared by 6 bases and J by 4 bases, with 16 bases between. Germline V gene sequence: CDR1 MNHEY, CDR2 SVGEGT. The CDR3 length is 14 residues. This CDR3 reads CASSAPGYPYEQYF. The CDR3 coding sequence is TGTGCCAGCAGCGCCCCGGGCTACCCTTACGAGCAGTACTTC.

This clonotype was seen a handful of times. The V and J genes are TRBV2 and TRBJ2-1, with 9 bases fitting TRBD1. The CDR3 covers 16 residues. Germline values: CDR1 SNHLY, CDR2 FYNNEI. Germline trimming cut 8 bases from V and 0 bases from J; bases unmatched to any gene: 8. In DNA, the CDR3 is TGTGCCAGCTTGATGGAGACAGGGGGCTCCTACAATGAGCAGTTCTTC. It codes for CASLMETGGSYNEQFF. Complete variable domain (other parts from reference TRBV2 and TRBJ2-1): EPEVTQTPSHQVTQMGQEVILRCVPISNHLYFYWYRQILGQKVEFLVSFYNNEISEKSEIFDDQFSVERPDGSNFTLKIRSTKLEDSAMYFCASLMETGGSYNEQFFGPGTRLTVL.

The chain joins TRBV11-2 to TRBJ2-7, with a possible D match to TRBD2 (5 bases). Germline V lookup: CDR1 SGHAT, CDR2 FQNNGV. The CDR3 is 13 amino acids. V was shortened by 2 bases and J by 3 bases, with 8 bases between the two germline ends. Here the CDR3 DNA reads TGTGCCAGCAGCTTAACGGGGATCTACGAGCAGTACTTC. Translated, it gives CASSLTGIYEQYF.

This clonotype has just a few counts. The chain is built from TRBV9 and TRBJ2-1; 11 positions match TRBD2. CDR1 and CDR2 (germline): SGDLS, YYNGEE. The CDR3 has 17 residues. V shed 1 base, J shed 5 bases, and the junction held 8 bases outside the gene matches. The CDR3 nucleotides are TGTGCCAGCAGCGTATACTCCGGGACTAGCGGAAACAATGAGCAGTTCTTC. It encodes CASSVYSGTSGNNEQFF.

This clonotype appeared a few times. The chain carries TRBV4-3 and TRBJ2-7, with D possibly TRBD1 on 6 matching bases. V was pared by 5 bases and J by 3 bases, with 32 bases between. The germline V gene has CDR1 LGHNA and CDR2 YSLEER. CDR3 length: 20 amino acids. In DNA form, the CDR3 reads TGCGCCAGCAGCTCCCTATTCGGAGGAAAAAAAGGGGGTTCGGTCTACGAGCAGTACTTC. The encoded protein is CASSSLFGGKKGGSVYEQYF.

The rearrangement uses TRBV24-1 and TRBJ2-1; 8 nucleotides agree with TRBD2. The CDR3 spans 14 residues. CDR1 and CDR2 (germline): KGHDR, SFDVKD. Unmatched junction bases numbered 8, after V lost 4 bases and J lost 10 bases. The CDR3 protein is CATSDIPGLDEQFF. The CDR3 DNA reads TGTGCCACCAGTGACATACCGGGACTAGACGAGCAGTTCTTC.

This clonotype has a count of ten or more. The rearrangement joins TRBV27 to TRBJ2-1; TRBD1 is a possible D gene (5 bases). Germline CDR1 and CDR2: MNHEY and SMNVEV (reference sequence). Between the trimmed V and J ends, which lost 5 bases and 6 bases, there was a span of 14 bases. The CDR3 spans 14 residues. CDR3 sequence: CASSPLLRGNEQFF. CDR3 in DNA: TGTGCCAGCAGTCCCCTCCTTAGGGGCAATGAGCAGTTCTTC.

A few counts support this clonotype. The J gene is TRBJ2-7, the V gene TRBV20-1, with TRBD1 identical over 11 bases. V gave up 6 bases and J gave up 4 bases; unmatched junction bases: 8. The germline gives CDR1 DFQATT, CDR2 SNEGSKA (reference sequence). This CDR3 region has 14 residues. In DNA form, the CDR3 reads TGCAGTGCCGCACGGACAGGGGGCAGGTACGAGCAGTACTTC. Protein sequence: CSAARTGGRYEQYF.

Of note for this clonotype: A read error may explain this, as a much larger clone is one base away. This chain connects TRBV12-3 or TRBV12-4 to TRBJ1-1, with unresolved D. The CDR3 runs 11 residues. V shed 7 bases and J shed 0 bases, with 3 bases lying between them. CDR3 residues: CASTLNTEAFF. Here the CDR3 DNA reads TGTGCCAGCACCTTGAACACTGAAGCTTTCTTT.

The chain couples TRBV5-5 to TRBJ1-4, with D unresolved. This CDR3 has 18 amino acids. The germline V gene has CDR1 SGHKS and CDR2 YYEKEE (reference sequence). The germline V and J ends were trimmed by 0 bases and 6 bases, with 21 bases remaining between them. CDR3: CASSLEAPGTSPDEKLFF. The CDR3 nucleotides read TGTGCCAGCAGCTTGGAAGCCCCCGGAACGAGTCCGGATGAAAAACTGTTTTTT. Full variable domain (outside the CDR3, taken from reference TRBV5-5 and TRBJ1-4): DAGVTQSPTHLIKTRGQQVTLRCSPISGHKSVSWYQQVLGQGPQFIFQYYEKEERGRGNFPDRFSARQFPNYSSELNVNALLLGDSALYLCASSLEAPGTSPDEKLFFGSGTQLSVL.

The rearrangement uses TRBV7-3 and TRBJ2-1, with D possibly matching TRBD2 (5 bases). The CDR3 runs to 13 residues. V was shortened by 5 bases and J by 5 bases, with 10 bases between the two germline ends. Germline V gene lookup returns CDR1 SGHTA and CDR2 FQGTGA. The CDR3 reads CASSQGLNNEQFF. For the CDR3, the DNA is TGTGCCAGCAGCCAAGGACTCAACAATGAGCAGTTCTTC. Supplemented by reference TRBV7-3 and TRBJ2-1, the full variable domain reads GAGVSQTPSNKVTEKGKYVELRCDPISGHTALYWYRQSLGQGPEFLIYFQGTGAADDSGLPNDRFFAVRPEGSVSTLKIQRTERGDSAVYLCASSQGLNNEQFFGPGTRLTVL.

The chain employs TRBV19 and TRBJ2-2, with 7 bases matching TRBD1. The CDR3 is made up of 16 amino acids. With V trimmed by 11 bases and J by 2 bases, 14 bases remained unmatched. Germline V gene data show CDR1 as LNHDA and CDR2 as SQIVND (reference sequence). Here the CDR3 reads CASKMTGQTNTGELFF. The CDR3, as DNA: TGTGCCTCGAAGATGACGGGACAGACCAACACCGGGGAGCTGTTTTTT. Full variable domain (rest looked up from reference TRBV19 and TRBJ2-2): DGGITQSPKYLFRKEGQNVTLSCEQNLNHDAMYWYRQDPGQGLRLIYYSQIVNDFQKGDIAEGYSVSREKKESFPLTVTSAQKNPTAFYLCASKMTGQTNTGELFFGEGSRLTVL.

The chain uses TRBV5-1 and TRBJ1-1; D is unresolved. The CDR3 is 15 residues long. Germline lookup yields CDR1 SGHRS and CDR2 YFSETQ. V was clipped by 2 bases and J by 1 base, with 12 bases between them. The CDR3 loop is CASSFLGSENTEAFF. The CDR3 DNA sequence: TGCGCCAGCAGCTTTCTAGGGTCGGAGAACACTGAAGCTTTCTTT.

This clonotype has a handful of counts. This CDR3 reads CASSPVQGAVGYTF. CDR3 coding DNA: TGTGCCAGCTCACCCGTCCAGGGGGCTGTTGGCTACACCTTC. The rearrangement links TRBV18 to TRBJ1-2, with 8 bases aligning to TRBD1. The V and J ends lost 3 bases and 7 bases, in that order; junction bases with no gene match: 7. This CDR3 is 14 amino acids long. Germline V lookup: CDR1 KGHSH, CDR2 LQKENI.

CDR3 sequence reads: CASSYSLQGTNSYEQYF. As DNA, the CDR3 is TGTGCCAGCAGTTACTCGTTGCAGGGGACGAACTCCTACGAGCAGTACTTC. V usage is TRBV6-2 or TRBV6-3 and J usage is TRBJ2-7; possible D gene TRBD1, 6 bases. Trimming removed 0 bases at V and 0 bases at J, with 15 bases between. Looked up from germline, CDR1 is MNHEY and CDR2 is SVGEGT. The CDR3 covers 17 residues.

The CDR3: CSARRGEETQYF. In DNA, the CDR3 is TGCAGTGCTAGGCGAGGGGAAGAGACCCAGTACTTC. The chain recombines TRBV20-1 with TRBJ2-5, with D possibly called TRBD1 or TRBD2 (5 bases each). CDR3 length equals 12 residues. V lost 3 bases to trimming and J lost 3 bases, with 8 bases between them. CDR1 and CDR2 from the germline V gene are DFQATT and SNEGSKA (reference sequence).

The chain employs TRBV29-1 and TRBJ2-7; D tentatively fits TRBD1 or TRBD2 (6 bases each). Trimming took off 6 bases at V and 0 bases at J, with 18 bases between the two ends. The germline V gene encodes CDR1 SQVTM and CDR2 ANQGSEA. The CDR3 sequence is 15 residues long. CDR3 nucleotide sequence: TGCAGCGTGGTCAGTGGGGGGCAAAGCTCCTACGAGCAGTACTTC. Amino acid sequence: CSVVSGGQSSYEQYF.

The CDR3 region has the DNA TGTGCCAGCAGCTTGGGACTAGCGGGAGGTTTATCAGAGACCCAGTACTTC. As protein: CASSLGLAGGLSETQYF. V usage is TRBV7-9 and J usage is TRBJ2-5, with 15 positions matching TRBD2. From germline, CDR1 is SEHNR and CDR2 FQNEAQ (reference sequence). J gave up 4 bases and V 3 bases, and 6 bases lay outside the gene matches. The CDR3 sequence is 17 residues long.

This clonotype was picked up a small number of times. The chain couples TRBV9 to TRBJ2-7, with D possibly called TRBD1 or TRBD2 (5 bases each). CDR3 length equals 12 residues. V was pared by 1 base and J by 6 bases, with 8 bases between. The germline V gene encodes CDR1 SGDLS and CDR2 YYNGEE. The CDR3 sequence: CASSVNGGEQYF. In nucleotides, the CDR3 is TGTGCCAGCAGCGTAAATGGGGGCGAGCAGTACTTC.